This entry lists 17 T cell receptor beta chains sequenced from one sample in a study of PD-1 blockade in mismatch repair-deficient tumors. Using immunoSEQ multiplex PCR, the repertoire was profiled, and TCRdb retains in-frame clones only, with some absent. The sample holds some 84,000 clones, roughly 80% seen once. Sequencing used peripheral blood, obtained 12 weeks after starting pembrolizumab. These receptors all stem from an adult with mismatch repair-deficient cancer.

This clone turned up a few times. The chain joins TRBV11-3 to TRBJ2-1; weak D call: TRBD2 (7 bases). The CDR3 is made up of 13 amino acids. CDR1 and CDR2 from the germline V gene are SGHNT and YENEEA. The ends were cut back, 8 bases at V and 7 bases at J, with 15 bases in the middle. The chain's CDR3 is CASGRGGGNEQFF. DNA of the CDR3: TGTGCCAGCGGGAGGGGGGGTGGAAATGAGCAGTTCTTC.

The chain carries TRBV7-9 and TRBJ1-1, with 10 bases identical to TRBD1. This CDR3 contains 16 residues. Trimming removed 5 bases from V and 3 bases from J; junction bases left unmatched: 9. Germline assignment: CDR1 SEHNR and CDR2 FQNEAQ (reference sequence). CDR3: CASSIRTGGNDTEAFF. The CDR3 DNA is TGTGCCAGCAGCATAAGGACAGGGGGGAATGACACTGAAGCTTTCTTT.

The chain carries TRBV15 and TRBJ2-5; the D gene could be TRBD1 or TRBD2 (5 bases each). Trimming shortened V by 0 bases and J by 5 bases, and 10 bases separated the two germline ends. Germline loops: CDR1 LNHNV, CDR2 YYDKDF (reference sequence). This CDR3 has 14 residues. CDR3 nucleotides: TGTGCCACCAGCAGAGATAACGGGGCGGAGACCCAGTACTTC. It is translated as CATSRDNGAETQYF.

The chain employs TRBV11-3 and TRBJ1-2; no reliable D call. CDR1 and CDR2 (germline): SGHNT, YENEEA. The CDR3 sequence is 12 residues long. Trimming left V 2 bases short and J 3 bases short, with 4 bases between. The DNA of the CDR3 is TGTGCCAGCAGCTTACAGGACTATGGCTACACCTTC. Encoded protein: CASSLQDYGYTF.

CDR3 sequence reads: CASSSTGHNEKLFF. CDR3 nucleotide sequence: TGTGCCAGCAGCTCGACAGGCCATAATGAAAAACTGTTTTTT. This sequence joins TRBV5-5 and TRBJ1-4; TRBD1 is a possible D gene (6 bases). The CDR3 has 14 amino acids. The V and J ends lost 3 bases and 4 bases respectively, with 10 bases between them. Germline CDR1 reads SGHKS; CDR2 reads YYEKEE (reference sequence).

This clone has just one count. The chain links TRBV27 to TRBJ2-5; 8 nucleotides agree with TRBD2. In germline, CDR1 is MNHEY, CDR2 SMNVEV (reference sequence). J gave up 7 bases and V 5 bases, and 12 bases lay outside the gene matches. The CDR3 consists of 15 residues. The CDR3 coding sequence is TGTGCCAGCAGTGGTCGGGATAGCGGGATTAGGACCCAGTACTTC. It is translated as CASSGRDSGIRTQYF.

V and J are TRBV5-1 and TRBJ2-7; maybe TRBD1 (6 bases). Trimming took off 5 bases at V and 5 bases at J, with 20 bases between the two ends. The CDR3 is 15 residues long. Germline V gene lookup returns CDR1 SGHRS and CDR2 YFSETQ. The CDR3 loop reads CASSGQGLRDDEQYF. The CDR3 DNA follows: TGCGCCAGCAGTGGGCAGGGGTTAAGGGATGACGAGCAGTACTTC.

The chain links TRBV6-6 to TRBJ2-7, with 10 positions matching TRBD2. With 5 bases clipped from V and 3 bases from J, the junction kept 1 base outside the gene matches. This CDR3 has 13 residues. Germline CDR1 reads MNHNY; CDR2 reads SVGAGI (reference sequence). The DNA for the CDR3 is TGTGCCAGCAGTCGGACTAGCGGCTACGAGCAGTACTTC. Translation gives CASSRTSGYEQYF.

A remark on this clone: Other nucleotide sequences from this sample produce the same CDR3. The chain joins TRBV7-8 to TRBJ1-5; D remains ambiguous. There are 14 residues in the CDR3. Germline CDR1 reads SGHVS; CDR2 reads FQNEAQ. V was clipped by 2 bases and J by 4 bases, with 9 bases between them. In DNA form, the CDR3 reads TGTGCCAGCAGCTTATCCGGGGAGAATCAGCCCCAGCATTTT. It is translated as CASSLSGENQPQHF.

V usage is TRBV5-1 and J usage is TRBJ1-2; TRBD1 matches at 7 bases. This CDR3 is 16 amino acids long. Germline V gives CDR1 SGHRS, CDR2 YFSETQ. With V trimmed by 4 bases and J by 7 bases, 16 bases remained unmatched. The CDR3 DNA reads as TGCGCCAGCAGCCCCTGGGCCGAACAGGGGATGTTTGGCTACACCTTC. Protein sequence: CASSPWAEQGMFGYTF.

This sequence joins TRBV25-1 and TRBJ2-5; no clear D. The ends were cut back, 6 bases at V and 2 bases at J, with 7 bases in the middle. Germline CDR1 MGHDK, CDR2 SYGVNS. The CDR3 sequence is 12 residues long. CDR3 in amino acids: CASRLDQETQYF. The CDR3 DNA follows: TGTGCCAGCAGGCTAGATCAAGAGACCCAGTACTTC.

J is TRBJ1-5 and V is TRBV30; D is unresolved. CDR3 length equals 12 residues. With 1 base removed from V and 1 base from J, the gap between germline ends came to 2 bases. Germline lookup yields CDR1 GTSNPN and CDR2 SVGIG (reference sequence). The CDR3 nucleotides are TGTGCCTGGAGTGGCAGCAATCAGCCCCAGCATTTT. This gives the protein CAWSGSNQPQHF. The full variable domain, with the rest looked up from reference TRBV30 and TRBJ1-5, is SQTIHQWPATLVQPVGSPLSLECTVEGTSNPNLYWYRQAAGRGLQLLFYSVGIGQISSEVPQNLSASRPQDRQFILSSKKLLLSDSGFYLCAWSGSNQPQHFGDGTRLSIL.

The genes are TRBV9 and TRBJ2-1; possibly TRBD1 or TRBD2 for D (5 bases each). CDR3 size: 12 residues. Germline CDR1 and CDR2: SGDLS and YYNGEE. The V and J ends lost 3 bases and 13 bases respectively, with 14 bases between them. CDR3 protein: CASSARDPPQFF. In DNA form, the CDR3 reads TGTGCCAGCAGCGCCCGGGACCCACCCCAGTTCTTC.

This clone was observed a few times. The chain is built from TRBV5-4 and TRBJ1-2; 8 bases align to TRBD1. Trimming cost V 2 bases and J 7 bases; bases outside gene matches: 4. The CDR3 covers 13 residues. Germline CDR1 SGHNT, CDR2 YYREEE (reference sequence). In DNA form, the CDR3 reads TGTGCCAGCAGCTTCCAGGGGGCGCCTGGCTACACCTTC. The encoded protein is CASSFQGAPGYTF.

The rearrangement uses TRBV9 and TRBJ2-3, with 8 bases lining up with TRBD1. Per the germline V gene, CDR1 is SGDLS and CDR2 is YYNGEE. This CDR3 comprises 16 residues. V shed 0 bases, J shed 5 bases, and the junction held 8 bases outside the gene matches. The CDR3 sequence: CASSVVQGAFRDTQYF. CDR3 coding DNA: TGTGCCAGCAGCGTAGTTCAGGGGGCATTTCGAGATACGCAGTATTTT.

The chain is built from TRBV13 and TRBJ1-1, with 10 bases lining up with TRBD1. The trim removed 4 bases at V and 3 bases at J, leaving 5 bases unmatched. CDR3 length: 15 amino acids. From germline, CDR1 is PRHDT and CDR2 FYEKMQ (reference sequence). The CDR3 DNA reads TGTGCCAGCAGCTCTCGGACAGGGGGGGACACTGAAGCTTTCTTT. This encodes CASSSRTGGDTEAFF.

The chain recombines TRBV6-1 with TRBJ1-1; TRBD1 is a possible D gene (5 bases). Between the trimmed V and J ends, which lost 3 bases and 4 bases, there was a span of 18 bases. Germline V gives CDR1 MNHNS, CDR2 SASEGT. The CDR3 consists of 16 residues. The CDR3 reads CASSDALRVPGTEAFF. CDR3 nucleotides: TGTGCCAGCAGTGACGCCCTCAGGGTACCGGGCACTGAAGCTTTCTTT.